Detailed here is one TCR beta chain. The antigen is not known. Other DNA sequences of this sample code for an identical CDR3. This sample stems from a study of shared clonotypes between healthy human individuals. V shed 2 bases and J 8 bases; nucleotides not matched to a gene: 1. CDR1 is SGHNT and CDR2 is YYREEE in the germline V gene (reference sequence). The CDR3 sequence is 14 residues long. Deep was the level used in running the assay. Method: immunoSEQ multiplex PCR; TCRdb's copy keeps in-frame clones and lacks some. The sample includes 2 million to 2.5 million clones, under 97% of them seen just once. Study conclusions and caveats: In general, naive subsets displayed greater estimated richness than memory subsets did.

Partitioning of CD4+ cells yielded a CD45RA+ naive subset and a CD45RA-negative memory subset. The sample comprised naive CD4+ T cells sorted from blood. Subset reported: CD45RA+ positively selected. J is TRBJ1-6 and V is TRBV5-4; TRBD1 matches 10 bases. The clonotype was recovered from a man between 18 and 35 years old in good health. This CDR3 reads CASSFGTGDSPLHF. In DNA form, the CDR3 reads TGTGCCAGCAGCTTCGGGACAGGGGATTCACCCCTCCACTTT.